These T cell receptor beta chains were read from a single sample in a study of T-cell memory formation after mild COVID-19. One entry per CDR3 protein results from TCRdb running MiXCR on the 5' RACE reads. The repertoire has about 190,000 distinct CDR3 sequences, about 11% of them found once; the top ten carry roughly 3.2%. The sequenced sample consisted of PBMCs or a T cell subset sorted from them (not recorded which). These receptors were taken from a man between 18 and 35 years old who had mild COVID-19 (a few samples of this study predate the infection). Cell type and time point are not known. The CDR3 runs from the conserved cysteine through the conserved F or W. The order of the fields is J gene, clone size, CDR3 length, D gene, V gene, CDR3 protein, CDR3 DNA. The D gene is left open where the match is weak. Not every row has a clone size; where given, it reads once, few, many or a size class.

TRBJ1-5,-,15,TRBD1,TRBV6-2/TRBV6-3,CASSYSGQGGRPQHF,TGTGCCAGCAGTTACTCGGGACAGGGGGGACGGCCCCAGCATTTT
TRBJ2-1,many,14,TRBD1,TRBV6-9,CASSSGQGVNEQFF,TGTGCCAGCAGTTCGGGACAGGGGGTTAATGAGCAGTTCTTC
TRBJ2-1,-,16,TRBD2,TRBV5-6,CASSLLAGGAYNEQFF,TGTGCCAGCAGCTTGCTAGCGGGGGGGGCCTACAATGAGCAGTTCTTC
TRBJ2-5,-,13,-,TRBV6-1,CASSSGAMETQYF,TGTGCCAGCAGTTCGGGGGCAATGGAGACCCAGTACTTC
TRBJ2-3,few,13,-,TRBV20-1,CSALSGWADTQYF,TGCAGTGCCCTCTCTGGGTGGGCAGATACGCAGTATTTT
TRBJ1-6,few,14,TRBD1,TRBV6-6,CASSFRGRDSPLHF,TGTGCCAGCAGCTTCAGGGGGCGAGATTCACCCCTCCACTTT
TRBJ2-1,-,15,TRBD2,TRBV6-2/TRBV6-3,CASSPSTSGGYEQFF,TGTGCCAGCAGTCCCTCTACTAGCGGGGGTTATGAGCAGTTCTTC
TRBJ2-3,-,16,TRBD2,TRBV7-2,CASSLVGGEGTDTQYF,TGTGCCAGCAGCTTAGTTGGGGGGGAGGGCACAGATACGCAGTATTTT
TRBJ1-2,few,16,-,TRBV10-3,CAISDLTREFGGGYTF,TGTGCCATCAGCGACCTGACCCGGGAGTTTGGAGGTGGCTACACCTTC
TRBJ2-3,many,16,TRBD1,TRBV12-3/TRBV12-4,CASSQGAALSTDTQYF,TGTGCCAGCAGTCAGGGGGCCGCGTTAAGCACAGATACGCAGTATTTT
TRBJ1-6,few,14,-,TRBV4-1,CASSQDYRVDTLHF,TGCGCCAGCAGCCAAGATTACAGGGTTGACACCCTCCACTTT
TRBJ2-7,-,12,-,TRBV6-5,CARSLGGYEQYF,TGTGCCCGCAGCTTGGGGGGATACGAGCAGTACTTC
TRBJ1-1,-,16,-,TRBV7-2,CASRPRQVLMNTEAFF,TGTGCCAGCAGGCCTAGACAGGTCCTCATGAACACTGAAGCTTTCTTT
TRBJ2-1,few,16,-,TRBV4-2,CASSQVGVSGSNEQFF,TGTGCCAGCAGCCAAGTGGGTGTAAGCGGTAGCAATGAGCAGTTCTTC
TRBJ1-1,few,13,-,TRBV4-3,CASSQEPGLGAFF,TGCGCCAGCAGCCAAGAGCCGGGACTAGGAGCTTTCTTT
TRBJ1-5,medium-sized,17,-,TRBV7-9,CASSTGAPLVSNQPQHF,TGTGCCAGCAGCACCGGAGCCCCGCTCGTTAGCAATCAGCCCCAGCATTTT
TRBJ1-4,-,14,-,TRBV5-1,CASSVTGSDEKLFF,TGCGCCAGCAGCGTTACAGGGTCCGATGAAAAACTGTTTTTT
TRBJ2-3,-,16,TRBD2,TRBV7-3,CASSLSGGGYTDTQYF,TGTGCCAGCAGCTTATCTGGCGGGGGGTACACAGATACGCAGTATTTT
TRBJ2-5,many,13,-,TRBV20-1,CSALSPTDETQYF,TGCAGTGCGTTGAGCCCTACCGACGAGACCCAGTACTTC
TRBJ2-1,-,13,-,TRBV7-2,CASSRSGAYEQFF,TGTGCCAGCAGCCGGTCGGGGGCATATGAGCAGTTCTTC
TRBJ2-7,many,15,TRBD1,TRBV12-3/TRBV12-4,CASRRGTGGSYEQYF,TGTGCCAGCAGGAGAGGGACAGGGGGCTCCTACGAGCAGTACTTC
TRBJ1-1,-,14,TRBD1,TRBV4-1,CASSQDRVNTEAFF,TGCGCCAGCAGCCAGGACAGGGTGAACACTGAAGCTTTCTTT
TRBJ2-2,many,18,-,TRBV7-8,CASSLVTRAGARTGELFF,TGTGCCAGCAGCTTAGTTACGAGGGCAGGAGCTAGGACCGGGGAGCTGTTTTTT
TRBJ1-5,-,15,-,TRBV7-2,CASSQVGGGVQPQHF,TGTGCCAGCAGTCAAGTCGGGGGTGGGGTTCAGCCCCAGCATTTT
TRBJ2-5,many,15,TRBD2,TRBV9,CASSSRLAGAETQYF,TGTGCCAGCAGCTCCAGACTAGCGGGGGCCGAGACCCAGTACTTC
TRBJ1-1,few,15,-,TRBV12-3/TRBV12-4,CASSETMNEGPEAFF,TGTGCCAGCAGTGAAACAATGAATGAGGGCCCTGAAGCTTTCTTT
TRBJ2-5,-,14,TRBD1,TRBV7-2,CASTNDRGAGTQYF,TGTGCCAGCACCAACGACAGGGGCGCGGGGACCCAGTACTTC
TRBJ2-3,few,16,-,TRBV5-1,CASSPRDAGGTDTQYF,TGCGCCAGCAGCCCCCGGGACGCCGGTGGCACAGATACGCAGTATTTT
TRBJ2-5,few,12,-,TRBV7-2,CASSYWGGTQYF,TGTGCCAGCAGCTACTGGGGAGGGACCCAGTACTTC
TRBJ1-5,-,14,TRBD1,TRBV7-2,CASSVDRDNQPQHF,TGTGCCAGCAGCGTTGACAGGGACAATCAGCCCCAGCATTTT
TRBJ1-2,many,19,TRBD1,TRBV5-1,CASSPRTSFTGTVDYGYTF,TGCGCCAGCAGCCCCCGTACATCCTTTACCGGGACAGTCGACTATGGCTACACCTTC
TRBJ2-1,-,13,-,TRBV11-1,CASSLELRNEQFF,TGTGCCAGCAGCTTAGAGTTGCGAAATGAGCAGTTCTTC
TRBJ1-1,many,16,-,TRBV11-2,CASSLTVGVGNTEAFF,TGTGCCAGCAGCTTAACAGTCGGCGTGGGGAACACTGAAGCTTTCTTT
TRBJ2-3,many,13,TRBD2,TRBV7-2,CASSLGGADTQYF,TGCGCCAGCAGCTTGGGAGGGGCGGATACGCAGTATTTT
TRBJ1-5,-,17,TRBD1,TRBV6-6,CASSYHKGTGGNQPQHF,TGTGCCAGCAGTTACCATAAAGGGACAGGGGGTAATCAGCCCCAGCATTTT
TRBJ1-1,-,15,TRBD1,TRBV19,CASSRGGQGWTEAFF,TGTGCCAGTAGCCGGGGGGGACAGGGGTGGACTGAAGCTTTCTTT
TRBJ1-6,-,12,-,TRBV3-1,CASTVSGSPLHF,TGTGCCAGCACCGTTTCGGGGTCACCCCTCCACTTT
TRBJ2-5,many,16,TRBD2,TRBV4-2,CASSQLSGGAAETQYF,TGTGCCAGCAGCCAATTGAGCGGGGGGGCCGCCGAGACCCAGTACTTC
TRBJ2-1,few,16,TRBD2,TRBV12-3/TRBV12-4,CASSLGTSGAYNEQFF,TGTGCCAGCAGTTTAGGGACTAGCGGCGCCTACAATGAGCAGTTCTTC
TRBJ1-4,-,14,-,TRBV5-5,CASSLEVGDEKLFF,TGTGCCAGCAGCTTGGAGGTTGGGGACGAAAAACTGTTTTTT
TRBJ1-4,few,13,-,TRBV7-9,CASGWDRNEKLFF,TGTGCCAGTGGGTGGGACCGGAATGAAAAACTGTTTTTT
TRBJ1-2,-,14,-,TRBV2,CASPGRMSNYGYTF,TGTGCCAGCCCGGGACGGATGTCTAACTATGGCTACACCTTC
TRBJ2-5,few,17,TRBD2,TRBV9,CASSIKRTSGPRETQYF,TGTGCCAGCAGCATAAAGAGGACTAGCGGACCCAGGGAGACCCAGTACTTC
TRBJ2-3,many,13,-,TRBV12-3/TRBV12-4,CASSVLLADTQYF,TGTGCCAGCAGTGTCCTTCTCGCAGATACGCAGTATTTT
TRBJ2-2,few,16,-,TRBV4-1,CASSEEGTANTGELFF,TGCGCCAGCAGCGAAGAAGGGACCGCGAACACCGGGGAGCTGTTTTTT
TRBJ1-1,many,17,-,TRBV6-5,CASSYSYSGIGGTEAFF,TGTGCCAGCAGTTACTCGTATTCGGGGATCGGTGGCACTGAAGCTTTCTTT
TRBJ1-2,-,15,TRBD1,TRBV14,CASIQSTGAAYGYTF,TGTGCCAGCATCCAATCGACAGGGGCGGCCTATGGCTACACCTTC
TRBJ1-1,-,12,-,TRBV20-1,CSATRRNTEAFF,TGCAGTGCTACCCGACGGAACACTGAAGCTTTCTTT
TRBJ2-1,few,15,-,TRBV27,CASSFWGLGDNEQFF,TGTGCCAGCAGTTTCTGGGGGCTAGGCGACAATGAGCAGTTCTTC